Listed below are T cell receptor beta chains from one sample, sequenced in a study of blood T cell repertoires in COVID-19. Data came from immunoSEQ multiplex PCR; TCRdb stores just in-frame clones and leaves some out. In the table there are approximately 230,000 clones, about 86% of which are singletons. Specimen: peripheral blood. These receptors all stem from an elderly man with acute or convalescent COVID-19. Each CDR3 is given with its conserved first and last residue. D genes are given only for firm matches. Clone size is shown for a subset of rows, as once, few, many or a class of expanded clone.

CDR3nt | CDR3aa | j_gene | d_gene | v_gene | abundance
TGCGCCAGCAGCAACGGACTAGCGGGTGGGGCCGGGGAGCTGTTTTTT | CASSNGLAGGAGELFF | TRBJ2-2 | TRBD2 | TRBV5-1 | -
TGTGCCAGCAGCTTTTACCCGAGGGAGACCCAGTACTTC | CASSFYPRETQYF | TRBJ2-5 | - | TRBV2 | once
TGTGCCAGCAGTAGGGTCCAGGGGACTGAAGCTTTCTTT | CASSRVQGTEAFF | TRBJ1-1 | - | TRBV25-1 | -
TGTGCTAGTGGTCCCCACGGAGCATACAATCAGCCCCAGCATTTT | CASGPHGAYNQPQHF | TRBJ1-5 | - | TRBV12-5 | -
TGTGCCAGCAGTTTACAGTTTCTTGGCAATCAGCCCCAGCATTTT | CASSLQFLGNQPQHF | TRBJ1-5 | - | TRBV28 | -
TGTGCCAGCTCACCGACCGTTCCGGGACAGGGGAGTGGCTACACCTTC | CASSPTVPGQGSGYTF | TRBJ1-2 | TRBD1 | TRBV18 | -
TGTGCCAGTAGTCCCGTTTTGGGGGCCTACCAAGAGACCCAGTACTTC | CASSPVLGAYQETQYF | TRBJ2-5 | - | TRBV19 | -
TGTGCCAGCAGCCCAAGAGGGGACAGCTCTTCACCCCTCCACTTT | CASSPRGDSSSPLHF | TRBJ1-6 | TRBD1 | TRBV7-8 | -
TGTGCCAGCAGTCTACGATTACAGGGGGCGGTCACCGGGGAGCTGTTTTTT | CASSLRLQGAVTGELFF | TRBJ2-2 | TRBD1 | TRBV28 | -
TGTGCCAGCAGCCGCCTTGAGCCCTTCTCCTACAATGAGCAGTTCTTC | CASSRLEPFSYNEQFF | TRBJ2-1 | - | TRBV7-2 | -
TGTGCCAGCAGCCAAACTGGAGCGGGACCTCAAGAGACCCAGTACTTC | CASSQTGAGPQETQYF | TRBJ2-5 | TRBD2 | TRBV3-1/TRBV3-2 | -
TGTGCCAGCAGCCAGCTACTAGCGGGGGGAACCGGGGAGCTGTTTTTT | CASSQLLAGGTGELFF | TRBJ2-2 | TRBD2 | TRBV4-2 | -
TGTGCCACATGGGACAGGGAGGACGAGCAGTACTTC | CATWDREDEQYF | TRBJ2-7 | TRBD1 | TRBV10-3 | -
TGTGCCTGGAGTCCCGAGCTAGCGGGATTCACAGATACGCAGTATTTT | CAWSPELAGFTDTQYF | TRBJ2-3 | TRBD2 | TRBV30 | once
TGTGCCAGCAGCTCGGGGAGCTCCTACAATGAGCAGTTCTTC | CASSSGSSYNEQFF | TRBJ2-1 | - | TRBV5-4 | -
TGCGCCAGCAGCCGGACCCCACAGACAGGGGGATCCTACGAGCAGTACTTC | CASSRTPQTGGSYEQYF | TRBJ2-7 | TRBD1 | TRBV5-1 | -
TGCGCCAGCAGCGATGTCATGGGAGGGGCCGAATCCTACGAGCAGTACTTC | CASSDVMGGAESYEQYF | TRBJ2-7 | TRBD2 | TRBV5-1 | few
TGCAGCGCTCGGGACAGGCAAGAGACCCAGTACTTC | CSARDRQETQYF | TRBJ2-5 | TRBD1 | TRBV29-1 | -
TGTGCCAGCAGCTCGGGACTACCCACCTACGAGCAGTACTTC | CASSSGLPTYEQYF | TRBJ2-7 | TRBD2 | TRBV5-4 | once
TGTGCCAGCAGCCCCCGCGTAGCGGGAGTGGTCGGGGAGCTGTTTTTT | CASSPRVAGVVGELFF | TRBJ2-2 | TRBD2 | TRBV7-3 | few
TGCAGTGCTAGCGGGGAAAATGAGCAGTTCTTC | CSASGENEQFF | TRBJ2-1 | - | TRBV20-1 | -
TGTGCCAGCAGCCTGGGGGGGATTCAGGATAATTCACCCCTCCACTTT | CASSLGGIQDNSPLHF | TRBJ1-6 | - | TRBV7-9 | -
TGTGCCACAGTTAGCTCGAGCGTCTATGGCTACACCTTC | CATVSSSVYGYTF | TRBJ1-2 | - | TRBV2 | -